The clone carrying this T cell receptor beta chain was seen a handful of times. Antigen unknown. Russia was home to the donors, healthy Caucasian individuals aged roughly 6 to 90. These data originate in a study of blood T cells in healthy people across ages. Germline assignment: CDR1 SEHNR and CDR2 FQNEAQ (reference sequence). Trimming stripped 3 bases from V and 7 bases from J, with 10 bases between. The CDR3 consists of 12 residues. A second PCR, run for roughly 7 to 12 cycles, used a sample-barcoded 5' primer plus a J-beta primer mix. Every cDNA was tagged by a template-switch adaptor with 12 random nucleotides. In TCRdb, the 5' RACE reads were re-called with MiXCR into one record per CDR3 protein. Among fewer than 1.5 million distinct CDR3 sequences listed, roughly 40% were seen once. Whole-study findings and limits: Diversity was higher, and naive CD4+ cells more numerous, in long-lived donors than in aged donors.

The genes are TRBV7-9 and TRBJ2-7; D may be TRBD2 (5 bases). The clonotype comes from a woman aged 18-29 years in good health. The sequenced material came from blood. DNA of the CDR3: TGTGCCAGCAGCTTTTCGCGGAGGGAGCAGTACTTC. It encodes CASSFSRREQYF.